These 6 T cell receptor beta chains were sequenced from one sample in a study of immune evolution from preneoplasia to lung adenocarcinoma. The assay was immunoSEQ multiplex PCR, and TCRdb's table has in-frame clones only and misses some. The sample lists more than 12,000 clones, roughly 86% seen once, with about 3% in the top ten. The specimen sequenced was FFPE minimally invasive lung adenocarcinoma tissue. Source of these receptors: a person aged 60 to 85 with lung adenocarcinoma.

The table lists this clone with a count of one. This chain uses TRBV30 with TRBJ1-5; the D is unclear. Per germline, CDR1 GTSNPN and CDR2 SVGIG (reference sequence). V was shortened by 0 bases and J by 2 bases, with 11 bases between the two germline ends. This CDR3 is built from 15 residues. In DNA form, the CDR3 reads TGTGCCTGGAGTGTAGGCGGGGTCGGCAATCAGCCCCAGCATTTT. Its protein is CAWSVGGVGNQPQHF.

This clone showed up just once. This sequence joins TRBV5-1 and TRBJ2-7, with a tentative D call TRBD1 (5 bases). Germline loops: CDR1 SGHRS, CDR2 YFSETQ. V was clipped by 0 bases and J by 5 bases, with 12 bases between them. The CDR3 spans 14 residues. CDR3 in DNA: TGCGCCAGCAGCTTGGGTTCAGGGCAGAACGAGCAGTACTTC. Protein sequence: CASSLGSGQNEQYF.

The chain has TRBV11-2 and TRBJ2-5, with 10 bases lining up with TRBD2. The length of the CDR3 is 16 residues. Losses at the gene ends were 1 base for V and 5 bases for J; bases not matched to a gene: 7. From germline, CDR1 is SGHAT and CDR2 FQNNGV. As DNA, the CDR3 is TGTGCCAGCAGCTTAGTAGGGAGCGGGAGGGCTGAGACCCAGTACTTC. Translating gives CASSLVGSGRAETQYF.

This chain links TRBV2 with TRBJ2-7; the match to TRBD2 covers 9 bases. Germline CDR1 and CDR2: SNHLY and FYNNEI. The V segment lost 5 bases and the J segment 1 base; nucleotides outside the gene matches: 6. The CDR3 has 15 amino acids. The CDR3 region has the DNA TGTGCCAGCAGTCCGACTAGCGGTTCATCCTACGAGCAGTACTTC. Amino acid sequence: CASSPTSGSSYEQYF.

The chain uses TRBV18 and TRBJ2-1; D gene unclear. The CDR3 totals 12 residues. The V and J ends lost 6 bases and 7 bases respectively, with 10 bases between them. In germline, CDR1 is KGHSH, CDR2 LQKENI. In DNA, the CDR3 is TGTGCCAGCTCCCGCGGTTGGAATGAGCAGTTCTTC. Protein sequence: CASSRGWNEQFF.

This clone was detected only once. This chain links TRBV9 with TRBJ2-7; the D is unclear. The V end lost 2 bases, the J end lost 8 bases, and 17 bases lay between the germline ends. This CDR3 spans 14 amino acids. Germline CDR1 reads SGDLS; CDR2 reads YYNGEE. The CDR3: CASSVYDSTGKQYF. DNA for the CDR3: TGTGCCAGCAGCGTTTACGACTCAACCGGAAAGCAGTACTTC.